This T cell receptor (beta chain) appears in the sequencing data of a study of cytomegalovirus exposure and HLA in healthy donors. Study-wide results and caveats: The study put under 200 TCR beta chains on its list as cytomegalovirus-associated. What TCR beta sequences reportedly achieved was accurate prediction of HLA-A and HLA-B alleles in most subjects. The authors later linked a missense DCLRE1C variant to TCR beta V- and J-gene trimming. The authors assumed roughly uniform sequencing depth across donors for presence/absence analyses.

A remark on this clone: What it binds is not known.

The germline gives CDR1 SGHNT, CDR2 YYREEE (reference sequence). This CDR3 is built from 16 residues. Trimming took 3 bases from V and 0 from J; bases not matched to a gene: 4. Amplification used 60 Vbeta primers and 13 Jbeta primers. Measured with immunoSEQ multiplex PCR; TCRdb has only the in-frame clones, and not every one. This table has about 140,000 clones, 82% appearing once. The receptor comes from a man in his late teens or twenties in good health and CMV-seropositive. J is TRBJ2-7 and V is TRBV5-4, with 12 bases identical to TRBD1. Sequenced input: PBMCs. CDR3 residues: CASSSGTGGTSYEQYF. CDR3 in DNA: TGTGCCAGCAGCTCGGGGACAGGGGGCACCTCCTACGAGCAGTACTTC.